This T cell receptor beta chain was profiled in a study of blood T cell repertoires in COVID-19. Background on the study: From T cells, B-cell-depleted T cells, or PBMCs came the material, which was cDNA or gDNA.

Data came from immunoSEQ multiplex PCR; TCRdb stores just in-frame clones and leaves some out. The sample includes fewer than 250,000 clones, approximately 83% seen only once; the top ten take 3.6%. The CDR3 is made up of 13 amino acids. Deletions cut 6 bases from V and 9 bases from J, with 15 bases between. Germline-derived CDR1 and CDR2 are SGHTA and FQGNSA. This clonotype was obtained from a woman between 40 and 50 years old who had been exposed to COVID-19. The genes are TRBV7-2 and TRBJ2-4; D possibly corresponds to TRBD2 (6 bases). The material sequenced was PBMCs or T cells enriched from blood (not recorded which). The CDR3, as DNA: TGTGCCAGCAGTCCCCCTTTCGGGGGCATTCAGTACTTC. Protein product: CASSPPFGGIQYF. Full variable domain (missing parts from reference TRBV7-2 and TRBJ2-4): GAGVSQSPSNKVTEKGKDVELRCDPISGHTALYWYRQSLGQGLEFLIYFQGNSAPDKSGLPSDRFSAERTGGSVSTLTIQRTQQEDSAVYLCASSPPFGGIQYFGAGTRLSVL.